Shown below are 15 T cell receptor beta chains from a single sample sequenced in a study of identical twins. TCRdb reprocessed the 5' RACE reads with MiXCR, giving one entry per CDR3 protein. In the table there are roughly 700,000 distinct CDR3 sequences, under 9% of which are singletons. These data also featured in a second study, about yellow fever vaccine responses in identical twins.

The sequenced material came from PBMCs. These receptors all stem from a woman aged 18 to 35 in good health.

V gene TRBV3-1 combines with J gene TRBJ2-7; the D gene could be TRBD1 or TRBD2 (5 bases each). This CDR3 region has 14 residues. Germline assignment: CDR1 LGHDT and CDR2 YNNKEL (reference sequence). V shed 6 bases and J shed 2 bases, with 14 bases lying between them. The CDR3 spells CASSRFGATYEQYF. CDR3 in DNA: TGTGCCAGCAGTAGGTTCGGGGCTACCTACGAGCAGTACTTC.

This clonotype was found many times. This chain links TRBV3-1 with TRBJ2-5; D not resolved. Germline V lookup: CDR1 LGHDT, CDR2 YNNKEL (reference sequence). Between the trimmed V and J ends, which lost 3 bases and 2 bases, there was a span of 4 bases. CDR3 length: 12 amino acids. Here the CDR3 DNA reads TGTGCCAGCAGCCACCTTCAAGAGACCCAGTACTTC. Translation: CASSHLQETQYF.

This chain links TRBV29-1 with TRBJ2-6, with D unresolved. CDR3 length: 16 residues. V was clipped by 6 bases and J by 0 bases, with 15 bases between them. Per germline, CDR1 SQVTM and CDR2 ANQGSEA. CDR3 bases: TGCAGCGTGGCTGGCAGAACCAGCTCTGGGGCCAACGTCCTGACTTTC. This sequence encodes CSVAGRTSSGANVLTF.

V is TRBV27 and J is TRBJ2-7; 7 bases are shared with TRBD1. CDR1 MNHEY and CDR2 SMNVEV come from the germline V gene (reference sequence). V shed 4 bases, J shed 3 bases, and the junction held 3 bases outside the gene matches. CDR3 length: 13 residues. The CDR3 sequence is CASSYGQDYEQYF. The CDR3 coding sequence is TGTGCCAGCAGTTATGGACAGGACTACGAGCAGTACTTC.

This clonotype came up many times. The chain employs TRBV10-3 and TRBJ1-1; possibly TRBD1 for D (6 bases). Per the germline V gene, CDR1 is ENHRY and CDR2 is SYGVKD. This CDR3 contains 15 residues. Trimming took 7 bases from V and 0 from J, leaving 15 bases between them. The CDR3 nucleotides are TGTGCCATCAATCCAGGGGCGGACATGAACACTGAAGCTTTCTTT. Protein: CAINPGADMNTEAFF.

This chain joins TRBV5-6 and TRBJ2-1; D gene ambiguous. Germline CDR1 SGHDT, CDR2 YYEEEE. V lost 1 base and J lost 5, with 7 bases in between. This CDR3 contains 13 residues. The CDR3 loop is CASSLLLDNEQFF. The CDR3 coding sequence is TGTGCCAGCAGCTTGCTCCTAGACAATGAGCAGTTCTTC.

J is TRBJ2-5 and V is TRBV20-1; no reliable D call. The CDR3 has 11 amino acids. Germline CDR1 reads DFQATT; CDR2 reads SNEGSKA (reference sequence). V dropped 5 bases and J dropped 5 bases, with 9 bases sitting between them. The CDR3 protein is CSALTWETQYF. The DNA of the CDR3 is TGCAGTGCTTTGACTTGGGAGACCCAGTACTTC.

The rearrangement uses TRBV7-2 and TRBJ2-1; 10 nucleotides line up with TRBD2. V lost 7 bases and J lost 6; bases outside the gene matches: 6. In germline, CDR1 is SGHTA, CDR2 FQGNSA. The CDR3 totals 14 residues. CDR3 region: CASMRTSGGNEQFF. CDR3 nucleotide sequence: TGTGCCAGCATGAGGACTAGCGGAGGCAATGAGCAGTTCTTC.

V usage is TRBV6-5 and J usage is TRBJ2-1; 7 positions agree with TRBD2. CDR3 size: 16 residues. Looked up from germline, CDR1 is MNHEY and CDR2 is SVGAGI. V shed 1 base and J 10 bases; nucleotides not matched to a gene: 13. The CDR3 spells CASSYLGTNERVEQFF. CDR3 in DNA: TGTGCCAGCAGTTACTTGGGGACTAACGAGAGGGTGGAGCAGTTCTTC.

This clonotype occurred a few times. This chain connects TRBV28 to TRBJ2-7; 8 bases map to TRBD1. V lost 10 bases, J lost 6 bases, and 11 bases stayed unmatched. The CDR3 sequence is 13 residues long. CDR1 and CDR2 (germline): MDHEN, SYDVKM. The CDR3, as DNA: TGTGCCACCGAGGGGGACAGGCTCTCCGAGCAGTACTTC. The encoded protein is CATEGDRLSEQYF. The whole variable domain, remainder taken from reference TRBV28 and TRBJ2-7, is DVKVTQSSRYLVKRTGEKVFLECVQDMDHENMFWYRQDPGLGLRLIYFSYDVKMKEKGDIPEGYSVSREKKERFSLILESASTNQTSMYLCATEGDRLSEQYFGPGTRLTVT.

This clonotype was picked up many times. The chain employs TRBV9 and TRBJ2-3, with D unclear. With 0 bases removed from V and 5 bases from J, the gap between germline ends came to 10 bases. Germline CDR1 and CDR2: SGDLS and YYNGEE. This CDR3 region has 14 residues. The CDR3 reads CASSVATWGDTQYF. The CDR3 DNA reads TGTGCCAGCAGCGTAGCTACTTGGGGAGATACGCAGTATTTT.

This clonotype has ten or more counts. The chain has TRBV7-9 and TRBJ2-1, with 7 bases identical to TRBD2. The germline gives CDR1 SEHNR, CDR2 FQNEAQ (reference sequence). This CDR3 has 17 residues. Trimming at V came to 4 bases and at J to 4 bases, leaving 13 bases not matched to a gene. CDR3 DNA: TGTGCCAGCAGCTCAAGCTGGCTAGCGGTTGCATACAATGAGCAGTTCTTC. Its protein product is CASSSSWLAVAYNEQFF.

The CDR3 bases are TGCGCCAGCAGCCAAGGTCCAGCGGGCCCAAATGAGCAGTTCTTC. Translation gives CASSQGPAGPNEQFF. V is TRBV4-3 and J is TRBJ2-1; D perhaps matches TRBD2 (6 bases). Germline V gives CDR1 LGHNA, CDR2 YSLEER. The V gene lost 1 base and the J gene lost 7 bases, with 14 bases spanning the gap. The length of the CDR3 is 15 residues.

The chain combines TRBV5-5 with TRBJ2-3, with 7 positions matching TRBD2. Germline V gene data show CDR1 as SGHKS and CDR2 as YYEKEE (reference sequence). The trim removed 5 bases at V and 3 bases at J, leaving 12 bases unmatched. This CDR3 spans 16 amino acids. CDR3 loop: CASRTHPGGGTDTQYF. CDR3 coding DNA: TGTGCCAGCAGGACACACCCGGGCGGGGGTACAGATACGCAGTATTTT.

Concerning this clonotype itself: This may come from a read error, since a much larger clone is one base off. The gene calls are TRBV7-8 and TRBJ1-1; no clear D gene. CDR1 is SGHVS and CDR2 is FQNEAQ in the germline V gene. Trimming removed 8 bases from V and 3 bases from J, with 16 bases in between. The CDR3 covers 14 residues. The CDR3 DNA is TGTGCCAGCGGCTCCCGTTGGGGAGACACTGAAGCTTTCTTT. Its protein product is CASGSRWGDTEAFF.